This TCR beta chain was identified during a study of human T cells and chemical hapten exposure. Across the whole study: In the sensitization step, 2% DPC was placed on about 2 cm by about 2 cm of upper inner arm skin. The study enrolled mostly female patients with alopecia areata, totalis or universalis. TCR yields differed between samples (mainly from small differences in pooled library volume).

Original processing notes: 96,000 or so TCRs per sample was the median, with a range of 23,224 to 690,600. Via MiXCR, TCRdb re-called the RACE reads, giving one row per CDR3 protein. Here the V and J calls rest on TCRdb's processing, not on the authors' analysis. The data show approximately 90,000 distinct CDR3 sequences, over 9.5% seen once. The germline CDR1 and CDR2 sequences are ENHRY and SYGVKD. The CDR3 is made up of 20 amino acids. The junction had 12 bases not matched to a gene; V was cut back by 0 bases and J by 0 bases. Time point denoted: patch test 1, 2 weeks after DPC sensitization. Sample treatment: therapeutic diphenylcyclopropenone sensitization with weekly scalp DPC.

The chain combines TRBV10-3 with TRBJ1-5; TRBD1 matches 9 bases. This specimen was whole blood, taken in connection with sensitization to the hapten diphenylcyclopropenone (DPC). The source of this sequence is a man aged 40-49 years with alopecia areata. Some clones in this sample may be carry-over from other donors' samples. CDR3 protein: CAISESNSGTGSYSNQPQHF. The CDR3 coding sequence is TGTGCCATCAGTGAGTCGAATTCTGGGACAGGGTCCTATAGCAATCAGCCCCAGCATTTT.